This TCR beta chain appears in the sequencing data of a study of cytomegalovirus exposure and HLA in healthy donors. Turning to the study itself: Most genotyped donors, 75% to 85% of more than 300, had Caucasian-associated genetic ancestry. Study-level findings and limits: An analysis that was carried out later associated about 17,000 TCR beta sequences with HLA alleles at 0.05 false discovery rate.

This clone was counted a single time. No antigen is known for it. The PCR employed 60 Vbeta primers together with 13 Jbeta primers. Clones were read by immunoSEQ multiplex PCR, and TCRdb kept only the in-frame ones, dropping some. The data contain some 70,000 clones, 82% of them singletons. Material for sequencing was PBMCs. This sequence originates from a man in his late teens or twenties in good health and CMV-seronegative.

The chain's CDR3 is CASSSDSTNYGYTF. In DNA form, the CDR3 reads TGTGCCAGCAGCTCGGACAGCACTAACTATGGCTACACCTTC. The genes are TRBV7-9 and TRBJ1-2; a possible D gene is TRBD1 (6 bases). CDR3 length: 14 residues. Trimming shortened V by 4 bases and J by 0 bases, and 9 bases separated the two germline ends. Looked up from germline, CDR1 is SEHNR and CDR2 is FQNEAQ (reference sequence).